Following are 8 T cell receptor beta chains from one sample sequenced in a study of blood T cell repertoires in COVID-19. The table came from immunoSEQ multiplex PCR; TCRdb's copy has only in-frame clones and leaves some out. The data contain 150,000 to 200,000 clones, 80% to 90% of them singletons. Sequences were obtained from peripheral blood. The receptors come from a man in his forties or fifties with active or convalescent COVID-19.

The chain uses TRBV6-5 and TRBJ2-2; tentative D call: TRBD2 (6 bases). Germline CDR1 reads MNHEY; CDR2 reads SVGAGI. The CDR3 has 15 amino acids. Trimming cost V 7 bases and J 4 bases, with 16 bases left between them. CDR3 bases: TGTGCCAGCAATCGTCTTTACGGGGGCACCGGGGAGCTGTTTTTT. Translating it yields CASNRLYGGTGELFF.

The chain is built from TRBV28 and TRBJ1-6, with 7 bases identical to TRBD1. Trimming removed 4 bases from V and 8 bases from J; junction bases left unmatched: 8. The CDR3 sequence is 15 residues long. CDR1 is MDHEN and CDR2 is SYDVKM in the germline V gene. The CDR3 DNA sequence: TGTGCCAGCAGTTCTCCGGGACAGTATGATTCACCCCTCCACTTT. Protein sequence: CASSSPGQYDSPLHF.

CDR3 sequence: CASAWGTGARGTEAFF. In nucleotides, the CDR3 is TGTGCCAGTGCATGGGGGACAGGGGCCCGAGGGACTGAAGCTTTCTTT. The rearrangement joins TRBV19 to TRBJ1-1; TRBD1 matches at 10 bases. This CDR3 spans 16 amino acids. Germline V gene lookup returns CDR1 LNHDA and CDR2 SQIVND (reference sequence). After removal of 8 bases from V and 5 bases from J, the junction contained 14 bases not matched to a gene.

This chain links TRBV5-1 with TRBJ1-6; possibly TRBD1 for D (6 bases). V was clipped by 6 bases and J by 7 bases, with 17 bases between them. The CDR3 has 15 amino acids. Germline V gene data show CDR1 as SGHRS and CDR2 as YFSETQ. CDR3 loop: CASMAGGQRNSPLHF. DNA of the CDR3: TGCGCCAGCATGGCTGGGGGCCAGCGGAATTCACCCCTCCACTTT.

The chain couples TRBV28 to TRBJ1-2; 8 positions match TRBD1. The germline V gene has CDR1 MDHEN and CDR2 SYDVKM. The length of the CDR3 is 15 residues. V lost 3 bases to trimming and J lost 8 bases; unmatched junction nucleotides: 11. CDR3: CASSLPPGTGGGYTF. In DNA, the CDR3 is TGTGCCAGCAGTTTGCCTCCCGGGACAGGCGGGGGCTACACCTTC.

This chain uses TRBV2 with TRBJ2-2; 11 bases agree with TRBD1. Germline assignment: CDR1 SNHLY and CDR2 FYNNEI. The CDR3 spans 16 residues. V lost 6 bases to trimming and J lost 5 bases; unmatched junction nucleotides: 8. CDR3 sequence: CASRLDRGLVTGELFF. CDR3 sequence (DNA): TGTGCCAGCAGGCTGGACAGGGGGCTTGTTACCGGGGAGCTGTTTTTT. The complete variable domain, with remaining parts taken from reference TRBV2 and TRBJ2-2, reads EPEVTQTPSHQVTQMGQEVILRCVPISNHLYFYWYRQILGQKVEFLVSFYNNEISEKSEIFDDQFSVERPDGSNFTLKIRSTKLEDSAMYFCASRLDRGLVTGELFFGEGSRLTVL.

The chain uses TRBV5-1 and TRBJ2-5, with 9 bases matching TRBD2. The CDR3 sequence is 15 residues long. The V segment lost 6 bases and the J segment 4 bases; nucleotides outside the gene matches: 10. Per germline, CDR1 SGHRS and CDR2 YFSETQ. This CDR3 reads CASNYQAGGLETQYF. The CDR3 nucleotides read TGCGCCAGCAACTACCAAGCGGGGGGTTTAGAGACCCAGTACTTC.

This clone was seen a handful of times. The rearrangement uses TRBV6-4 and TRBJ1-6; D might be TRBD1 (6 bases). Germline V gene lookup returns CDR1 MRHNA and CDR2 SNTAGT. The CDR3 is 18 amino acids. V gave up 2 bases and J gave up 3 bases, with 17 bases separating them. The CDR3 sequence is CASSDRGEGEIYNSPLHF. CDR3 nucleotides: TGTGCCAGCAGTGACCGTGGGGAGGGGGAGATCTATAATTCACCCCTCCACTTT.